A selection of T cell receptor beta chains follows, all from one sample in a study of identifying expanded T cells in peripheral blood. Clones were sequenced by immunoSEQ multiplex PCR, and TCRdb holds only the in-frame ones, with some missing. The sample lists some 81,000 clones; roughly 86% were seen once. The sequenced sample was blood. The receptors derive from a person between 18 and 75 years old in good health. Each CDR3 is given with its conserved first and last residue. Size tells how often a clone was seen (once, few, many) or the class of an expanded clone, and some rows leave it out.

length | J | size | V | CDR3
14 | TRBJ1-5 | - | TRBV7-6 | CASSTGHGNQPQHF
16 | TRBJ2-1 | - | TRBV4-1 | CASSHGSARTYNEQFF
12 | TRBJ2-1 | - | TRBV6-1 | CASRSGNTEQFF
13 | TRBJ2-7 | - | TRBV25-1 | CASSANRDREQYF
16 | TRBJ2-1 | - | TRBV9 | CASSGMGTKDYNEQFF
12 | TRBJ1-2 | - | TRBV29-1 | CSVEDANYGYTF
17 | TRBJ1-3 | - | TRBV7-6 | CASSRILSDRIANTIYF
14 | TRBJ2-1 | - | TRBV29-1 | CSVENVGAYNEQFF
15 | TRBJ2-5 | once | TRBV11-3 | CASSHGTGRQETQYF
15 | TRBJ1-1 | - | TRBV27 | CASSLSGGPDTEAFF
18 | TRBJ1-1 | - | TRBV15 | CATSRTMTGMVFHTEAFF
14 | TRBJ1-5 | - | TRBV28 | CASSVTGRGQPQHF
15 | TRBJ1-4 | - | TRBV6-5 | CASSYIQGSNEKLFF
16 | TRBJ2-7 | - | TRBV27 | CASSFSYPGQGYEQYF
16 | TRBJ2-5 | - | TRBV7-2 | CASSPQTGSGGETQYF
19 | TRBJ2-1 | many | TRBV18 | CASSNHRDAWREGLDEQFF
16 | TRBJ2-3 | once | TRBV30 | CAWSLGTSGNTDTQYF
15 | TRBJ1-3 | - | TRBV4-3 | CASSRVRGSGNTIYF
14 | TRBJ1-4 | - | TRBV7-2 | CASSLGYNNEKLFF
16 | TRBJ2-3 | - | TRBV7-3 | CASSLTRTDEGDTQYF
16 | TRBJ1-2 | - | TRBV15 | CATSEVQGLTTMVNTF
15 | TRBJ2-3 | - | TRBV9 | CASSPGGGSTDTQYF
14 | TRBJ1-1 | - | TRBV4-1 | CASSQVPLGTEAFF
15 | TRBJ2-5 | - | TRBV9 | CASSVLTGGQETQYF
14 | TRBJ1-2 | - | TRBV6-5 | CASTKTGRPSGYTF
13 | TRBJ2-7 | - | TRBV27 | CASSLRGYYEQYF